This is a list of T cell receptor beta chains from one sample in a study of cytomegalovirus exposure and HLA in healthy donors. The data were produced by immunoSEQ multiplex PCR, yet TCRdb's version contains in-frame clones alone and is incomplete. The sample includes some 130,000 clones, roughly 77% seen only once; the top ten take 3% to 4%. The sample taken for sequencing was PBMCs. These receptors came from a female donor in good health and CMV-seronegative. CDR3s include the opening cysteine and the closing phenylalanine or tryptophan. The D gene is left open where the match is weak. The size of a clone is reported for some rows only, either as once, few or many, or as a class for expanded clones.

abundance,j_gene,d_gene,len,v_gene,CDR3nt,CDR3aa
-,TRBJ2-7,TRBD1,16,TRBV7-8,TGTGCCAGCAGCTTAGGTATTCCGGGACAGACTTACGAGCAGTACTTC,CASSLGIPGQTYEQYF
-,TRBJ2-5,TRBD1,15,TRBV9,TGTGCCAGCAGCAAAGCCGGGACAGGACAAGAGACCCAGTACTTC,CASSKAGTGQETQYF
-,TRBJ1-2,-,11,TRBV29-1,TGCAGCGTTGAACAGTCCCAAGGCTACACCTTC,CSVEQSQGYTF
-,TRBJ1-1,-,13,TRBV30,TGTGCCTGGAGTGTACGGGTGAACACTGAAGCTTTCTTT,CAWSVRVNTEAFF
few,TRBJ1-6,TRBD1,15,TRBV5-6,TGTGCCAGCCGACGGATGGGACAGAGTAATTCACCCCTCCACTTT,CASRRMGQSNSPLHF
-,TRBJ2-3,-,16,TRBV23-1,TGCGCCAGCAGTCAACTCGCCGGCGGGTGCACAGATACGCAGTATTTT,CASSQLAGGCTDTQYF
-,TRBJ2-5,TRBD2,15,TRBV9,TGTGCCAGCAGCGTAACTAGCGGGGCCCAAGAGACCCAGTACTTC,CASSVTSGAQETQYF
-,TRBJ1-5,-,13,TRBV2,TGTGCCAGCAGTGAAGCGCGAGTACAGCCCCAGCATTTT,CASSEARVQPQHF
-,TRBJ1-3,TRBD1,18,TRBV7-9,TGTGCCAGCAGCTCTCCGGACAGGGGACAATCTCCGGGAAACACCATATATTTT,CASSSPDRGQSPGNTIYF
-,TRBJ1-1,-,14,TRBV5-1,TGCGCCAGCAGCTTGGATATATCGAACACTGAAGCTTTCTTT,CASSLDISNTEAFF
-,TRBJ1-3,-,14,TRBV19,TGTGCCAGTACCGAAGGGGCTACCGGAAACACCATATATTTT,CASTEGATGNTIYF
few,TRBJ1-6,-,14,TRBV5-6,TGTGCCAGCAGCTTGCGTGGCCCCCATTCACCCCTCCACTTT,CASSLRGPHSPLHF
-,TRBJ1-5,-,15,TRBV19,TGTGCCAGTAGTGCAGCGGACAGAAATCGGGGGCCCCAGCATTTT,CASSAADRNRGPQHF
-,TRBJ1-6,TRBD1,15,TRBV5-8,TGTGCCAGCAGCTTGGAGACAGGGAAAAATTCACCCCTCCACTTT,CASSLETGKNSPLHF
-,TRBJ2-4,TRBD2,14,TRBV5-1,TGCGCCAGCAGCTCTAGCGGGACCAAAAACATTCAGTACTTC,CASSSSGTKNIQYF
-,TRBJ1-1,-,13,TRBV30,TGTGCCTGGAGTGTATTAAAGGGAGGTGAAGCTTTCTTT,CAWSVLKGGEAFF
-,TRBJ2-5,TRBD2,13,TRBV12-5,TGTGCTAGTGGCCAGGGACTAGCGGAGACCCAGTACTTC,CASGQGLAETQYF
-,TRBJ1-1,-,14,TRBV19,TGTGCCAGTAGTAAGTTTGACAGTAACACTGAAGCTTTCTTT,CASSKFDSNTEAFF
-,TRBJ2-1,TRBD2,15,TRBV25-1,TGTGCCAGCAGAGCCGGGACTAGGGTCAGCAATGAGCAGTTCTTC,CASRAGTRVSNEQFF
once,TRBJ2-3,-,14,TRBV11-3,TGTGCCAGCAGCGTAGCTAGAAGCACAGATACGCAGTATTTT,CASSVARSTDTQYF
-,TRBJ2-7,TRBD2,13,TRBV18,TGTGCCAGCTCACCGGGACTAGCGGACGAGCAGTACTTC,CASSPGLADEQYF